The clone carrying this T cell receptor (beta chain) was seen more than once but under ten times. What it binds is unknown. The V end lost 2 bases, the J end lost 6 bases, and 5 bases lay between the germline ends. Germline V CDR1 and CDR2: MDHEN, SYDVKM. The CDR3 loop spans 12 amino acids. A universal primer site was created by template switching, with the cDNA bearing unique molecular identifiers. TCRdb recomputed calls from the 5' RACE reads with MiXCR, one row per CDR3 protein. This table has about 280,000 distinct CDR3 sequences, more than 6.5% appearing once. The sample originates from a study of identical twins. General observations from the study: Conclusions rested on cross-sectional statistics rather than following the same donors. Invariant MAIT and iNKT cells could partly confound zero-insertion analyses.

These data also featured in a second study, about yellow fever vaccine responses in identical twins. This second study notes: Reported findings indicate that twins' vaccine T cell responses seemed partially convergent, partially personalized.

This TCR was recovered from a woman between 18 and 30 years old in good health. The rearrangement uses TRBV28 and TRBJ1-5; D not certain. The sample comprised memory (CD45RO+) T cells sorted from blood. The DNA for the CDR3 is TGTGCCAGCAGTTTAATTCGTCAGCCCCAGCATTTT. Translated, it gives CASSLIRQPQHF.